This T cell receptor beta chain derives from a study of blood T cell repertoires in COVID-19. Adults between roughly 18 and 90 years of age took part from 24 US areas. The CDR3 is made up of 15 amino acids. In germline, CDR1 is LNHDA, CDR2 SQIVND (reference sequence). V trimming: 4 bases; J trimming: 0 bases; junction bases outside the gene matches: 2. Source study methods: Reference gene primers were amplified, and this amplification served to estimate nucleated cell counts. The data were produced by immunoSEQ multiplex PCR, yet TCRdb's version contains in-frame clones alone and is incomplete. V and J calls and clone size come straight from that table; D and trimming were deduced from the DNA. The table shows approximately 270,000 clones, with 75% to 90% occurring only once.

The sequencing input was PBMCs or T cells enriched from blood (not recorded which). This rearrangement joins TRBV19 to TRBJ2-1, with 8 bases that match TRBD2. This sequence originates from a woman between 25 and 40 years old with acute COVID-19. The CDR3 bases are TGTGCCAGTAGTAAGCGGGAGATCTCCTACAATGAGCAGTTCTTC. This gives the protein CASSKREISYNEQFF.